This passage covers 18 T cell receptor beta chains from one sample sequenced in a study of blood T cell repertoires in COVID-19. Only in-frame clones appear in the TCRdb table, and some are missing; sequencing was by immunoSEQ multiplex PCR. The sample lists some 100,000 clones, roughly nine tenths occurring once. Specimen: peripheral blood. Every receptor here comes from a man in his fifties or sixties with acute or convalescent COVID-19.

In this sample, this clone turned up a few times. V and J are TRBV4-3 and TRBJ1-6; a possible D gene is TRBD1 (6 bases). Germline CDR1 LGHNA, CDR2 YSLEER. The CDR3 contains 14 residues. V lost 8 bases and J 15 bases, leaving 23 bases between the germline ends. CDR3 protein: CASVPRDTGLGLHF. CDR3 DNA: TGCGCCAGCGTCCCCCGGGACACGGGCCTCGGCCTCCACTTT.

This clone was seen a handful of times. The chain carries TRBV6-5 and TRBJ1-1, with a possible D match to TRBD1 (5 bases). The germline V gene has CDR1 MNHEY and CDR2 SVGAGI. The CDR3 totals 14 residues. The V gene lost 5 bases and the J gene lost 4 bases, with 14 bases spanning the gap. The CDR3 bases are TGTGCCAGCAGTCCCGTCGGGAGGGGCACTGAAGCTTTCTTT. Its protein is CASSPVGRGTEAFF.

The rearrangement joins TRBV2 to TRBJ1-2; D remains ambiguous. The germline gives CDR1 SNHLY, CDR2 FYNNEI. CDR3 length: 14 residues. The V end lost 5 bases, the J end lost 2 bases, and 12 bases lay between the germline ends. The CDR3 DNA reads TGTGCCAGCAGTTCACTAGACGGGAACTATGGCTACACCTTC. Encoded protein: CASSSLDGNYGYTF.

V usage is TRBV29-1 and J usage is TRBJ1-2; TRBD1 aligns across 7 bases. The ends lost 6 bases at V and 3 bases at J; junction bases unmatched: 16. Germline CDR1 is SQVTM and CDR2 is ANQGSEA. This CDR3 spans 16 amino acids. In DNA form, the CDR3 reads TGCAGCGTCACCCACCCGACAGGGAGAACGCACTATGGCTACACCTTC. Its translation is CSVTHPTGRTHYGYTF.

CDR3 bases: TGTGCCAGCAGTTTCGGGGGGGTGATTTACGAGCAGTACTTC. It is translated as CASSFGGVIYEQYF. This chain connects TRBV11-2 to TRBJ2-7; 8 bases agree with TRBD2. The CDR3 covers 14 residues. The junction had 8 bases not matched to a gene; V was cut back by 6 bases and J by 4 bases. The germline V gene encodes CDR1 SGHAT and CDR2 FQNNGV.

The count of this clone is one. V is TRBV5-1 and J is TRBJ1-1, with a tentative D call TRBD1 (5 bases). CDR3 length: 17 residues. Germline CDR1 SGHRS, CDR2 YFSETQ. V was cut by 0 bases and J by 0 bases, with 15 bases left in between. Here the CDR3 DNA reads TGCGCCAGCAGCTTGGGGGCGGTGTCCAGGGTGAACACTGAAGCTTTCTTT. Translation gives CASSLGAVSRVNTEAFF.

The rearrangement uses TRBV7-9 and TRBJ1-5; D is undetermined. The germline V gene encodes CDR1 SEHNR and CDR2 FQNEAQ (reference sequence). There are 16 residues in the CDR3. V was clipped by 1 base and J by 0 bases, with 10 bases between them. This CDR3 reads CASSLGPQVSNQPQHF. DNA for the CDR3: TGTGCCAGCAGCTTAGGGCCCCAGGTTAGCAATCAGCCCCAGCATTTT.

V usage is TRBV21-1 and J usage is TRBJ2-1; no check of the table's D call, TRBD1, against the DNA was made. TRBV21-1 is a recognized pseudogene. The CDR3 is 16 residues long. CDR3 sequence: CASSARGQYLTNEQFF. CDR3 bases: TGTGCCAGCAGCGCCCGCGGACAGTACCTAACCAATGAGCAGTTCTTC.

The chain joins TRBV6-4 to TRBJ1-2; 11 positions match TRBD1. V trimming: 6 bases; J trimming: 6 bases; junction bases outside the gene matches: 6. The germline V gene has CDR1 MRHNA and CDR2 SNTAGT. CDR3 length: 14 residues. The CDR3 loop is CASSPGDRGDGYTF. The CDR3, as DNA: TGTGCCAGCAGCCCCGGGGACAGGGGGGATGGCTACACCTTC.

The CDR3 nucleotides read TGTGCCAGCAGCTTACTTCAGGGCGGCTACACCTTC. Translation gives CASSLLQGGYTF. The chain couples TRBV11-1 to TRBJ1-2; TRBD1 might be the D (5 bases). V gave up 2 bases and J gave up 8 bases, with 9 bases separating them. Germline loops: CDR1 SGHAT, CDR2 FQDESV (reference sequence). The CDR3 is 12 amino acids. The full variable domain, in which reference TRBV11-1 and TRBJ1-2 provide the parts outside the CDR3, is EAEVAQSPRYKITEKSQAVAFWCDPISGHATLYWYRQILGQGPELLVQFQDESVVDDSQLPKDRFSAERLKGVDSTLKIQPAELGDSAMYLCASSLLQGGYTFGSGTRLTVV.

The chain employs TRBV19 and TRBJ2-1; 8 nucleotides line up with TRBD2. The germline gives CDR1 LNHDA, CDR2 SQIVND (reference sequence). V trimming: 8 bases; J trimming: 3 bases; junction bases outside the gene matches: 12. The CDR3 covers 16 residues. The CDR3 is CASDSNGGDHYNEQFF. The DNA for the CDR3 is TGTGCCAGTGATAGTAACGGGGGGGACCACTACAATGAGCAGTTCTTC. The variable domain in full, with the rest retrieved from reference TRBV19 and TRBJ2-1, is DGGITQSPKYLFRKEGQNVTLSCEQNLNHDAMYWYRQDPGQGLRLIYYSQIVNDFQKGDIAEGYSVSREKKESFPLTVTSAQKNPTAFYLCASDSNGGDHYNEQFFGPGTRLTVL.

This clone was detected only once. CDR3 loop: CASSLSGRGSPLHF. The CDR3 DNA reads as TGTGCCAGCAGTCTCTCAGGGCGGGGGTCACCCCTCCACTTT. The chain employs TRBV28 and TRBJ1-6, with a tentative D call TRBD1 (5 bases). Germline V gene lookup returns CDR1 MDHEN and CDR2 SYDVKM. This CDR3 contains 14 residues. Trimming shortened V by 5 bases and J by 10 bases, and 15 bases separated the two germline ends.

The chain combines TRBV18 with TRBJ1-6; 7 bases line up with TRBD1. The CDR3 totals 16 residues. V trimming: 1 base; J trimming: 7 bases; junction bases outside the gene matches: 7. Germline V lookup: CDR1 KGHSH, CDR2 LQKENI. CDR3 amino acids: CASSPLGQDFNSPLHF. The CDR3 DNA sequence: TGTGCCAGCTCACCACTTGGACAGGACTTCAATTCACCCCTCCACTTT. The complete variable domain, with remaining parts taken from reference TRBV18 and TRBJ1-6, reads NAGVMQNPRHLVRRRGQEARLRCSPMKGHSHVYWYRQLPEEGLKFMVYLQKENIIDESGMPKERFSAEFPKEGPSILRIQQVVRGDSAAYFCASSPLGQDFNSPLHFGNGTRLTVT.

The gene calls are TRBV23-1 and TRBJ2-1; 7 bases are shared with TRBD2. TRBV23-1 qualifies as an ORF whose function is uncertain. The CDR3 is 17 residues long. Unmatched junction bases numbered 10, after V lost 1 base and J lost 4 bases. The CDR3 sequence: CASSQLLEGREYNEQFF. The DNA for the CDR3 is TGCGCCAGCAGTCAATTGCTAGAGGGGCGGGAGTACAATGAGCAGTTCTTC.

V and J are TRBV7-9 and TRBJ2-7; 7 bases align to TRBD1. CDR3 length: 11 amino acids. V dropped 6 bases and J dropped 6; count of bases not matched to a gene: 2. The V gene's germline CDR1 is SEHNR and CDR2 FQNEAQ (reference sequence). The CDR3 nucleotides are TGTGCCAGCAGAGACAGGGCCGAGCAGTACTTC. Protein sequence: CASRDRAEQYF.

V gene TRBV2 combines with J gene TRBJ2-3; 8 bases fit TRBD1. The CDR3 runs 13 residues. Trimming cost V 6 bases and J 5 bases; bases outside gene matches: 4. The germline V gene encodes CDR1 SNHLY and CDR2 FYNNEI. For the CDR3, the DNA is TGTGCCAGCAGGGGACAGGTTAGAGATACGCAGTATTTT. This sequence encodes CASRGQVRDTQYF.

This clone has only one observation. This chain connects TRBV19 to TRBJ1-2, with D possibly matching TRBD1 (6 bases). The CDR3 runs to 12 residues. Germline values: CDR1 LNHDA, CDR2 SQIVND (reference sequence). Trimming removed 7 bases at V and 6 bases at J, with 12 bases between. The CDR3 protein is CASNQGWDGYTF. The CDR3 bases are TGTGCCAGTAACCAGGGGTGGGATGGCTACACCTTC. The full variable domain, completed using reference TRBV19 and TRBJ1-2, is DGGITQSPKYLFRKEGQNVTLSCEQNLNHDAMYWYRQDPGQGLRLIYYSQIVNDFQKGDIAEGYSVSREKKESFPLTVTSAQKNPTAFYLCASNQGWDGYTFGSGTRLTVV.

The chain combines TRBV9 with TRBJ2-1; 8 nucleotides agree with TRBD2. Germline V CDR1 and CDR2: SGDLS, YYNGEE. CDR3 length: 17 amino acids. With V trimmed by 0 bases and J by 4 bases, 9 bases remained unmatched. The CDR3 coding sequence is TGTGCCAGCAGCGTAGTCTCAGCGGGGGACTTATACAATGAGCAGTTCTTC. Translating gives CASSVVSAGDLYNEQFF.